This T cell receptor beta chain stems from a study of control samples from healthy donors and cancer patients. Only in-frame clones appear in the TCRdb table, and some are missing; sequencing was by immunoSEQ multiplex PCR. The profile shows more than 95,000 clones, 93% of them singletons. Germline lookup yields CDR1 SGHAT and CDR2 FQNNGV. The CDR3 spans 16 residues. Trimming pared 5 bases from V and 0 bases from J, leaving 14 bases between. What was sequenced was blood. The sequence derives from a man aged 30-40 years in good health. This chain connects TRBV11-2 to TRBJ1-3, with D uncertain. The CDR3 reads CASSPGRTLSGNTIYF. DNA of the CDR3: TGTGCCAGCAGCCCCGGACGGACTCTCTCTGGAAACACCATATATTTT.